This T cell receptor (beta chain) was identified during a study of T-cell memory formation after mild COVID-19 (dated by TCRdb to 2020 to 2022). Regarding the complete study: Most TCR sequence clusters were specific to one of the two donors. In a couple of donors, T-cell clones that expanded and contracted after mild COVID-19 were followed by sequencing TCRalpha and TCRbeta repertoires longitudinally. The cohort was made up of two young adult volunteers, one female and one male, who were previously healthy.

The paper's findings and limits, for the study overall: Contracting CD4+ clones were found mainly in CM and EM memory subsets, while CD8+ clones were enriched in EMRA. Only a couple of mild cases were covered in the study, and larger cohorts including severe cases with pre-infection samples were considered necessary. SARS-CoV-2 specificity was not confirmed for the second-wave clones peaking on day 37. Balanced CD4/CD8 phenotypes were observed for clones contracting from day 15 to 85, whereas a bias towards CD4+ was observed for a second wave of clones expanding from day 15 to 37. Some responding clones were detected in pre-infection memory, suggesting pre-existing cross-reactive memory T cells joined the SARS-CoV-2 response.

Concerning this clonotype: The antigen this receptor binds is unknown. No qualities accompany the bases; no much larger clone lies one base away.

V is shortened by 5 bases, J by 0 bases, and the region joining them spans 7 bases. Taken from the germline V gene (reference sequence), the CDR1 and CDR2 loops are LNHDA and SQIVND. The CDR3 runs 13 residues from the cysteine to the phenylalanine. Left in the record is the CDR3 DNA by itself, 39 bases read in frame from the first base. Instrument used: Illumina NovaSeq 6000. cDNA libraries for TCRalpha and TCRbeta were prepared by 5'RACE using constant-segment primers, with sample barcodes and unique molecular identifiers added. RNA was extracted from every sample with Trizol reagent. Amplification of the libraries took two PCR steps, and the second step added a second sample barcode plus Illumina TruSeq adapters. The libraries were sequenced on an Illumina NovaSeq using 2 x 150 bp paired-end reads. The authors processed their data as follows. Reads were demultiplexed and collapsed into UMI-guided consensus sequences with migec v1.2.7. Using mixcr v2.1.11, UMI consensuses were aligned to TRA and TRB V and J templates and then assembled into clonotypes. Clonotypes were classified as expanded or contracted when called significant by both edgeR and NoisET, with noise models trained on biological replicates. For edgeR calls, the cutoffs were a false discovery rate-adjusted p below 0.01 and a log2 fold-change threshold of 1. As an exploratory analysis of dynamics, PCA with hierarchical clustering was applied to max-normalized trajectories of the 1000 most abundant clonotypes. Separately sequenced CD4+ and CD8+ repertoires were used to assign a CD4 or CD8 phenotype to each responding clone. Using fastp at Q25 and MiXCR, TCRdb reprocessed the public reads and kept productive beta chains. Here each entry gathers all rows of one CDR3 protein and keeps the most common genes and DNA. The V and J calls and clone size are TCRdb's, not the authors'. The sample has just under 550,000 distinct CDR3 sequences on record, approximately 20% of them singletons. The ten largest clonotypes hold approximately 12% of the sample.

Ficoll-Paque density gradient centrifugation was used to isolate PBMCs. The sequenced sample was PBMCs or a T cell subset sorted from them (not recorded which). The receptor's source is an adult woman who had mild COVID-19 (a few samples of this study predate the infection). The sample titles of this study are shuffled in the database, so cell type and time point are left out; the donor was told from shared clones. The chain employs TRBV19 and TRBJ1-2, with an unclear D gene assignment. DNA sequence: TGTGCCAGTAGTCTACACGCTAACTATGGCTACACCTTC. It translates as CASSLHANYGYTF.